This paragraph covers one T cell receptor beta chain sequence. This entry comes from a study of T cell changes during pregnancy in multiple sclerosis. TCRdb's table, derived via immunoSEQ multiplex PCR, lists solely in-frame clones and lacks some. This table holds some 80,000 clones, 85% to 95% found once. Trimming cost V 2 bases and J 8 bases; bases outside gene matches: 9. The length of the CDR3 is 16 residues. Germline loops: CDR1 SGHRS, CDR2 YFSETQ. The rearrangement links TRBV5-1 to TRBJ1-4; 10 bases agree with TRBD1. The sequence was obtained from a female donor with multiple sclerosis, enrolled in a pregnancy study. The source material was peripheral blood, sampled in the first trimester of pregnancy. The chain's CDR3 is CASSFVPDRGNEKLFF. CDR3 sequence (DNA): TGCGCCAGCAGCTTTGTCCCGGACAGGGGGAACGAAAAACTGTTTTTT.